This passage covers 25 T cell receptor beta chains from one sample sequenced in a study of regulatory T cells in long-lasting Graves disease. The time point here: newly diagnosed GD, antithyroid drugs for less than 3 months. With RNA extracted from PBMCs as input, the TCR library was made. Libraries of TCR beta came from iRepertoire HTBI primers plus Arm-PCR of CDR3 regions. Each CDR3 protein gets one entry after TCRdb re-called the multiplex PCR reads with MiXCR. The repertoire holds 200,000 to 250,000 distinct CDR3 sequences, around a fifth seen once, with about 10% in the top ten. These data also formed part of another study, on T cells in Graves' hyperthyroidism and ophthalmopathy.

Material: peripheral blood mononuclear cells (PBMCs), obtained at new diagnosis, from a patient treated with antithyroid drugs. The source of these receptors is a woman in her 30s with Graves disease.

V is TRBV30 and J is TRBJ2-1, with D tentatively TRBD1 (5 bases). The CDR3 totals 12 residues. Germline loops: CDR1 GTSNPN, CDR2 SVGIG (reference sequence). Trimming removed 5 bases from V and 6 bases from J, with 11 bases in between. CDR3 nucleotides: TGTGCCTGGGCCCCTGGGGCCAATGAGCAGTTCTTC. Amino acids: CAWAPGANEQFF.

This clonotype has a count of ten or more. This sequence joins TRBV20-1 and TRBJ2-1; D is undetermined. V shed 0 bases and J shed 0 bases, with 15 bases lying between them. Germline V gene lookup returns CDR1 DFQATT and CDR2 SNEGSKA (reference sequence). The CDR3 covers 17 residues. CDR3 sequence: CSAREDGAKSSYNEQFF. The CDR3 coding sequence is TGCAGTGCTAGAGAGGATGGAGCCAAGAGCTCCTACAATGAGCAGTTCTTC.

This clonotype was seen at least ten times. V is TRBV4-2 and J is TRBJ1-1, with a weak D call TRBD1 (5 bases). Trimming left V 0 bases short and J 0 bases short, with 8 bases between. CDR3 length: 15 amino acids. In germline, CDR1 is LGHNA, CDR2 YNFKEQ. CDR3 in amino acids: CASSQETAMNTEAFF. The CDR3 nucleotides read TGTGCCAGCAGCCAAGAGACAGCCATGAACACTGAAGCTTTCTTT.

The chain combines TRBV28 with TRBJ2-5, with 8 positions matching TRBD1. This CDR3 comprises 17 residues. Germline trimming cut 5 bases from V and 3 bases from J; bases unmatched to any gene: 14. Germline assignment: CDR1 MDHEN and CDR2 SYDVKM. This CDR3 reads CASSPAWTGKREETQYF. In nucleotides, the CDR3 is TGTGCCAGCAGTCCCGCGTGGACAGGGAAGAGGGAAGAGACCCAGTACTTC.

This clonotype was observed many times. CDR3 residues: CASSGVGLSSYNSPLHF. For the CDR3, the DNA is TGTGCCAGCAGTGGCGTTGGGTTAAGCTCCTATAATTCACCCCTCCACTTT. The V gene is TRBV2, the J gene TRBJ1-6; no definite D call. Per the germline V gene, CDR1 is SNHLY and CDR2 is FYNNEI. The CDR3 sequence is 17 residues long. V shed 4 bases and J shed 0 bases, with 13 bases lying between them.

J is TRBJ2-7 and V is TRBV18; either TRBD1 or TRBD2 may fit D (5 bases each). V gave up 6 bases and J gave up 3 bases, with 15 bases separating them. The CDR3 sequence is 14 residues long. CDR1 and CDR2 from the germline V gene are KGHSH and LQKENI. The CDR3: CASSAGGVFYEQYF. As DNA, the CDR3 is TGTGCCAGCTCCGCTGGGGGAGTATTCTACGAGCAGTACTTC. The variable domain in full, completed from reference TRBV18 and TRBJ2-7, reads NAGVMQNPRHLVRRRGQEARLRCSPMKGHSHVYWYRQLPEEGLKFMVYLQKENIIDESGMPKERFSAEFPKEGPSILRIQQVVRGDSAAYFCASSAGGVFYEQYFGPGTRLTVT.

This clonotype was seen at least ten times. The rearrangement uses TRBV2 and TRBJ1-5; D not resolved. The CDR3 covers 17 residues. The V end was cut by 6 bases, the J end by 1 base, with 19 bases between. CDR1 SNHLY and CDR2 FYNNEI come from the germline V gene. CDR3 sequence reads: CASSDWAGLGSNQPQHF. For the CDR3, the DNA is TGTGCCAGCAGCGACTGGGCCGGGCTGGGGAGCAATCAGCCCCAGCATTTT.

This clonotype has a count of ten or more. The chain carries TRBV9 and TRBJ2-2; D might be TRBD1 (5 bases). V shed 0 bases and J shed 1 base, with 10 bases lying between them. The germline CDR1 and CDR2 sequences are SGDLS and YYNGEE. The CDR3 has 16 residues. Written as DNA, the CDR3 is TGTGCCAGCAGCGTAGCTGGTACAGGGAACACCGGGGAGCTGTTTTTT. It codes for CASSVAGTGNTGELFF.

The chain uses TRBV30 and TRBJ2-5, with 8 nucleotides matching TRBD2. With V trimmed by 0 bases and J by 7 bases, 10 bases remained unmatched. Germline assignment: CDR1 GTSNPN and CDR2 SVGIG (reference sequence). The CDR3 extends over 15 amino acids. The CDR3 DNA reads TGTGCCTGGAGTGTCCCGGGGGGGCCCCCAGGGACCCAGTACTTC. Its protein product is CAWSVPGGPPGTQYF.

V and J are TRBV30 and TRBJ2-3; D uncertain. With 1 base removed from V and 6 bases from J, the gap between germline ends came to 17 bases. Germline values: CDR1 GTSNPN, CDR2 SVGIG (reference sequence). CDR3 size: 15 residues. The DNA of the CDR3 is TGTGCCTGGAGTGATCTTGGAGTTCAGGCTGATACGCAGTATTTT. Amino acids: CAWSDLGVQADTQYF.

Ten or more counts support this clonotype. CDR3 sequence: CASSQEGGALPGSPLHF. CDR3 in DNA: TGCGCCAGCAGCCAAGAGGGCGGGGCCCTCCCCGGATCACCCCTCCACTTT. The rearrangement uses TRBV4-1 and TRBJ1-6; the D gene is possibly TRBD1 (5 bases). The CDR3 totals 17 residues. Per germline, CDR1 MGHRA and CDR2 YSYEKL. Deletions cut 0 bases from V and 10 bases from J, with 19 bases between.

This chain joins TRBV28 and TRBJ2-7, with 9 positions matching TRBD2. Germline-derived CDR1 and CDR2 are MDHEN and SYDVKM. V trimming: 4 bases; J trimming: 4 bases; junction bases outside the gene matches: 5. The CDR3 runs to 14 residues. This CDR3 is CASSSSGTPYEQYF. In DNA form, the CDR3 reads TGTGCCAGCAGTTCTAGCGGGACCCCGTACGAGCAGTACTTC.

This clonotype was detected ten times or more. V is TRBV7-8 and J is TRBJ1-4; possibly TRBD1 for D (6 bases). The germline V gene encodes CDR1 SGHVS and CDR2 FQNEAQ. The CDR3 is 13 residues long. Between the trimmed V and J ends, which lost 11 bases and 4 bases, there was a span of 14 bases. This CDR3 is CAVGGRINEKLFF. The CDR3 nucleotides read TGTGCCGTGGGGGGGCGGATTAATGAAAAACTGTTTTTT.

This clonotype was detected ten times or more. CDR3 in amino acids: CASSDWTGEEGYTF. In DNA, the CDR3 is TGCGCCAGCAGCGACTGGACAGGGGAGGAAGGCTACACCTTC. The chain has TRBV5-1 and TRBJ1-2; 9 bases align to TRBD1. Trimming at V came to 4 bases and at J to 8 bases, leaving 9 bases not matched to a gene. Per the germline V gene, CDR1 is SGHRS and CDR2 is YFSETQ. CDR3 length equals 14 residues.

Many counts were recorded for this clonotype. The chain links TRBV29-1 to TRBJ2-7; possible D gene TRBD2, 6 bases. V dropped 5 bases and J dropped 0 bases, with 11 bases sitting between them. The germline gives CDR1 SQVTM, CDR2 ANQGSEA. The CDR3 has 13 residues. Written as DNA, the CDR3 is TGCAGCGTTCCCGCTAGCGCCTCCTACGAGCAGTACTTC. It codes for CSVPASASYEQYF.

This clonotype was seen ten or more times. This rearrangement joins TRBV5-5 to TRBJ2-7; TRBD1 matches 7 bases. Germline V lookup: CDR1 SGHKS, CDR2 YYEKEE (reference sequence). The CDR3 contains 14 residues. V was pared by 6 bases and J by 3 bases, with 9 bases of the junction left unmatched. Written as DNA, the CDR3 is TGTGCCAGCATCCCACCGGGACAGTACTACGAGCAGTACTTC. Translated: CASIPPGQYYEQYF.

This clonotype was seen ten or more times. The rearrangement links TRBV15 to TRBJ1-1, with 8 bases aligning to TRBD1. Germline CDR1 and CDR2: LNHNV and YYDKDF (reference sequence). There are 15 residues in the CDR3. Trimming cost V 4 bases and J 4 bases; bases outside gene matches: 8. The CDR3 nucleotides read TGTGCCACCAGCATGGGAGGACAGGGTGGCACTGAAGCTTTCTTT. It is translated as CATSMGGQGGTEAFF.

The chain carries TRBV4-1 and TRBJ1-1; a weak D match, TRBD1 (6 bases). CDR3 size: 16 residues. From germline, CDR1 is MGHRA and CDR2 YSYEKL. Trimming took 0 bases from V and 1 from J, leaving 12 bases between them. CDR3 region: CASSQEGGGSNTEAFF. The DNA for the CDR3 is TGCGCCAGCAGCCAAGAGGGGGGGGGCTCGAACACTGAAGCTTTCTTT.

This clonotype has ten or more counts. This sequence joins TRBV5-1 and TRBJ2-5; TRBD1 matches 8 bases. J lost 5 bases, V lost 4 bases, and 13 bases had no gene match. The CDR3 has 16 amino acids. The germline V gene has CDR1 SGHRS and CDR2 YFSETQ. For the CDR3, the DNA is TGCGCCAGCAGCGGGAGCACAGGGGGTACTCGGGAGACCCAGTACTTC. This encodes CASSGSTGGTRETQYF.

This clonotype has only one observation. A far larger clone is one nucleotide away, so this likely arose from a read error. This CDR3 is CVSTPPSRGDQETQYF. DNA of the CDR3: TGTGTCAGCACCCCCCCTTCTCGGGGCGACCAAGAGACCCAGTACTTC. This rearrangement joins TRBV12-3 or TRBV12-4 to TRBJ2-1, with D perhaps assigned TRBD1 or TRBD2 (5 bases each). The J call is doubtful: the DNA matches TRBJ2-5 better. The CDR3 consists of 16 residues.

This clonotype was picked up many times. The chain joins TRBV2 to TRBJ1-6; 7 bases fit TRBD1. V gave up 6 bases and J gave up 6 bases; unmatched junction bases: 8. The CDR3 spans 15 residues. Germline V CDR1 and CDR2: SNHLY, FYNNEI. The CDR3 reads CASRLQGHANSPLHF. Here the CDR3 DNA reads TGTGCCAGCAGGCTACAGGGGCACGCTAATTCACCCCTCCACTTT.

CDR3 sequence: CASSHGQSTYEQYF. CDR3 nucleotides: TGTGCCAGCAGCCATGGACAGTCCACCTACGAGCAGTACTTC. V is TRBV28 and J is TRBJ2-7, with a tentative D call TRBD1 (6 bases). The CDR3 contains 14 residues. The V gene's germline CDR1 is MDHEN and CDR2 SYDVKM. Deletions cut 6 bases from V and 2 bases from J, with 14 bases between.

This clonotype has ten or more counts. This chain connects TRBV4-2 to TRBJ2-5; 7 nucleotides align to TRBD2. The V gene's germline CDR1 is LGHNA and CDR2 YNFKEQ. This CDR3 is 15 amino acids long. V gave up 4 bases and J gave up 5 bases; unmatched junction bases: 10. The DNA of the CDR3 is TGTGCCAGCAGCCCTAGGCTCCGGGGGGACGAGACCCAGTACTTC. Residues: CASSPRLRGDETQYF.

In this sample, this clonotype turned up many times. The genes are TRBV28 and TRBJ1-3; tentative D call: TRBD1 (6 bases). Trimming cost V 6 bases and J 2 bases, with 17 bases left between them. Per germline, CDR1 MDHEN and CDR2 SYDVKM. CDR3 length: 16 residues. Written as DNA, the CDR3 is TGTGCCAGCAGCCACCTCCAGGGGTCACCTGGAAACACCATATATTTT. It codes for CASSHLQGSPGNTIYF. The full variable domain, completed using reference TRBV28 and TRBJ1-3, is DVKVTQSSRYLVKRTGEKVFLECVQDMDHENMFWYRQDPGLGLRLIYFSYDVKMKEKGDIPEGYSVSREKKERFSLILESASTNQTSMYLCASSHLQGSPGNTIYFGEGSWLTVV.

In this sample, this clonotype turned up many times. The V gene is TRBV12-3 or TRBV12-4, the J gene TRBJ2-2, with D perhaps matching TRBD1 or TRBD2 (7 bases each). V was cut by 3 bases and J by 3 bases, with 11 bases left in between. The CDR3 runs 15 residues. In DNA, the CDR3 is TGTGCCAGCAGTTTGGGGAGGGGGCACACCGGGGAGCTGTTTTTT. This translates into CASSLGRGHTGELFF.